Reported below is one T cell receptor beta chain. This specimen belongs to a study of blood T cell repertoires in COVID-19. Assay used: immunoSEQ multiplex PCR; TCRdb lists only in-frame clones, some missing. The sample consists of 230,000 or so clones, about 90% of them appearing once. Looked up from germline, CDR1 is MNHEY and CDR2 is SVGAGI. There are 15 residues in the CDR3. Trimming shortened V by 2 bases and J by 1 base, and 11 bases separated the two germline ends. This TCR was recovered from a man between 40 and 49 years old with active or convalescent COVID-19. The sequenced sample was peripheral blood. The chain is built from TRBV6-5 and TRBJ1-1, with D possibly TRBD1 on 6 matching bases. For the CDR3, the DNA is TGTGCCAGCAGTTACGAATGGGGACAGAACACTGAAGCTTTCTTT. Its protein is CASSYEWGQNTEAFF.